Below are 26 T cell receptor beta chains sequenced from a single sample in a study of OX40 agonist ivuxolimab in advanced cancers. The repertoire was sequenced with immunoSEQ multiplex PCR; TCRdb's copy has only in-frame clones and lacks some. The table includes about 68,000 clones, roughly nine tenths detected once. The sequences come from CD4+ or CD8+ T cells sorted from blood, collected in a trial of the OX40 agonist ivuxolimab. All receptors come from an adult with an advanced solid tumor such as melanoma, head and neck, liver or kidney cancer.

This chain joins TRBV15 and TRBJ2-3; D is possibly TRBD2 (7 bases). V was shortened by 8 bases and J by 1 base, with 16 bases between the two germline ends. CDR3 length: 15 residues. Germline-derived CDR1 and CDR2 are LNHNV and YYDKDF (reference sequence). The CDR3 DNA follows: TGTGCCACCGCGGGGGCGGGAGTTGGCACAGATACGCAGTATTTT. Its protein product is CATAGAGVGTDTQYF.

This rearrangement joins TRBV28 to TRBJ1-3; D unclear. Trimming took off 7 bases at V and 1 base at J, with 8 bases between the two ends. The CDR3 sequence is 13 residues long. Germline V lookup: CDR1 MDHEN, CDR2 SYDVKM. The CDR3, as DNA: TGTGCCAGCAAGCGTATGTCTGGAAACACCATATATTTT. Translating gives CASKRMSGNTIYF. Variable domain in full (rest from reference TRBV28 and TRBJ1-3): DVKVTQSSRYLVKRTGEKVFLECVQDMDHENMFWYRQDPGLGLRLIYFSYDVKMKEKGDIPEGYSVSREKKERFSLILESASTNQTSMYLCASKRMSGNTIYFGEGSWLTVV.

The CDR3 is CASSEAGTGVQPQHF. For the CDR3, the DNA is TGTGCCAGCAGTGAAGCCGGGACAGGGGTTCAGCCCCAGCATTTT. J is TRBJ1-5 and V is TRBV6-1, with TRBD1 identical over 10 bases. Germline V gene data show CDR1 as MNHNS and CDR2 as SASEGT. V lost 0 bases, J lost 6 bases, and 2 bases stayed unmatched. This CDR3 contains 15 residues.

The chain uses TRBV11-2 and TRBJ2-3, with 7 positions matching TRBD2. CDR1 is SGHAT and CDR2 is FQNNGV in the germline V gene. The length of the CDR3 is 17 residues. J was trimmed by 2 bases and V by 1 base; bases with no gene match: 9. The CDR3 reads CASSLGGAGSSTDTQYF. The CDR3 region has the DNA TGTGCCAGCAGCTTAGGAGGAGCGGGGTCCTCCACAGATACGCAGTATTTT.

The V call is TRBV4-1, the J call TRBJ1-3; D call uncertain. The CDR3 sequence is 15 residues long. Trimming removed 3 bases at V and 0 bases at J, with 9 bases between. Germline values: CDR1 MGHRA, CDR2 YSYEKL. Written as DNA, the CDR3 is TGCGCCAGCAGCCATCCCTGGAGCTCTGGAAACACCATATATTTT. As protein: CASSHPWSSGNTIYF.

This clone was found once. The chain links TRBV4-2 to TRBJ2-1, with D unclear. Trimming took 0 bases from V and 8 from J, leaving 5 bases between them. Germline lookup yields CDR1 LGHNA and CDR2 YNFKEQ. This CDR3 has 12 residues. The CDR3 sequence is CASSQDSDEQFF. CDR3 sequence (DNA): TGTGCCAGCAGCCAAGATTCGGATGAGCAGTTCTTC.

This chain connects TRBV2 to TRBJ2-6; D not resolved. The germline V gene encodes CDR1 SNHLY and CDR2 FYNNEI. Trimming left V 4 bases short and J 0 bases short, with 13 bases between. The CDR3 runs to 17 residues. The CDR3 DNA reads as TGTGCCAGCAGTGTTGAACAACGAACCTCTGGGGCCAACGTCCTGACTTTC. Amino acids: CASSVEQRTSGANVLTF.

J is TRBJ2-1 and V is TRBV7-6, with 10 bases fitting TRBD2. This CDR3 contains 16 residues. V lost 2 bases and J lost 6; bases outside the gene matches: 7. Germline CDR1 SGHVS, CDR2 FNYEAQ. CDR3 nucleotide sequence: TGTGCCAGCAGCTTACCTAGCGGGAGTGGGGGCAATGAGCAGTTCTTC. As protein: CASSLPSGSGGNEQFF.

This chain uses TRBV5-1 with TRBJ1-4; weak D call: TRBD1 (6 bases). Germline-derived CDR1 and CDR2 are SGHRS and YFSETQ. The CDR3 is made up of 16 amino acids. V shed 4 bases and J shed 4 bases, with 17 bases lying between them. Written as DNA, the CDR3 is TGCGCCAGCAGCCCTGCGGGGGCAAGGGGTAATGAAAAACTGTTTTTT. This codes for CASSPAGARGNEKLFF. The complete variable domain, with remaining parts taken from reference TRBV5-1 and TRBJ1-4, reads KAGVTQTPRYLIKTRGQQVTLSCSPISGHRSVSWYQQTPGQGLQFLFEYFSETQRNKGNFPGRFSGRQFSNSRSEMNVSTLELGDSALYLCASSPAGARGNEKLFFGSGTQLSVL.

V usage is TRBV19 and J usage is TRBJ1-3; D ambiguous. Germline V lookup: CDR1 LNHDA, CDR2 SQIVND (reference sequence). The length of the CDR3 is 14 residues. The ends were cut back, 5 bases at V and 4 bases at J, with 12 bases in the middle. CDR3 in amino acids: CASSYREGGNTIYF. Written as DNA, the CDR3 is TGTGCCAGTAGTTACCGGGAGGGCGGAAACACCATATATTTT. The complete variable domain, with remaining parts taken from reference TRBV19 and TRBJ1-3, reads DGGITQSPKYLFRKEGQNVTLSCEQNLNHDAMYWYRQDPGQGLRLIYYSQIVNDFQKGDIAEGYSVSREKKESFPLTVTSAQKNPTAFYLCASSYREGGNTIYFGEGSWLTVV.

This clone came up once. The chain joins TRBV2 to TRBJ2-1; D is ambiguous. From germline, CDR1 is SNHLY and CDR2 FYNNEI. Trimming removed 7 bases at V and 2 bases at J, with 18 bases between. CDR3 length: 16 residues. CDR3 in amino acids: CASTVDRVGTYNEQFF. The CDR3 region has the DNA TGTGCCAGCACTGTAGACCGGGTGGGGACCTACAATGAGCAGTTCTTC.

This clone was seen only once. The chain combines TRBV7-9 with TRBJ2-5, with a weak D call TRBD2 (6 bases). Germline values: CDR1 SEHNR, CDR2 FQNEAQ (reference sequence). V lost 6 bases and J 2 bases, leaving 16 bases between the germline ends. The CDR3 runs 15 residues. CDR3 bases: TGTGCCAGCAGACCAACCCGGGACTTTCAAGAGACCCAGTACTTC. It yields the protein CASRPTRDFQETQYF.

The chain links TRBV29-1 to TRBJ1-2; D uncertain. CDR3 size: 8 residues. The germline V and J ends were trimmed by 6 bases and 6 bases, with 2 bases remaining between them. Per germline, CDR1 SQVTM and CDR2 ANQGSEA. The CDR3 nucleotides are TGCAGCGTGAATGGCTACACCTTC. The encoded protein is CSVNGYTF.

This chain connects TRBV6-5 to TRBJ2-7; 7 bases are a match to TRBD1. Trimming took 6 bases from V and 3 from J; bases not matched to a gene: 8. CDR3 size: 14 residues. The germline V gene encodes CDR1 MNHEY and CDR2 SVGAGI. The DNA of the CDR3 is TGTGCCAGCAGCGACGTGACAGGGAACTACGAGCAGTACTTC. Translation: CASSDVTGNYEQYF.

On this clone: This specimen includes other DNA sequences encoding the same CDR3. The rearrangement joins TRBV19 to TRBJ2-7, with D perhaps TRBD2 (6 bases). The CDR3 is 14 residues long. Germline CDR1 LNHDA, CDR2 SQIVND (reference sequence). Trimming took 3 bases from V and 0 from J, leaving 9 bases between them. The CDR3 here is CASSIRGSSYEQYF. CDR3 sequence (DNA): TGTGCCAGTAGTATCCGGGGGTCCTCCTACGAGCAGTACTTC.

Points on this clone: Different DNA sequences within this sample yield the same CDR3. The V gene is TRBV6-5, the J gene TRBJ1-2; D remains unclear. V dropped 3 bases and J dropped 8 bases, with 7 bases sitting between them. The CDR3 contains 11 residues. Per germline, CDR1 MNHEY and CDR2 SVGAGI. Here the CDR3 reads CASSYLGGYTF. Here the CDR3 DNA reads TGTGCCAGCAGTTATTTGGGAGGCTACACCTTC.

This clone was detected only once. The chain links TRBV29-1 to TRBJ2-3, with D possibly matching TRBD2 (6 bases). The length of the CDR3 is 13 residues. CDR1 and CDR2 from the germline V gene are SQVTM and ANQGSEA. Trimming left V 3 bases short and J 0 bases short, with 7 bases between. DNA of the CDR3: TGCAGCGTTGACGGGAGTAGCACAGATACGCAGTATTTT. Translation gives CSVDGSSTDTQYF.

The CDR3 here is CASGLAQGMGTDTQYF. As DNA, the CDR3 is TGTGCTAGTGGTTTGGCCCAGGGCATGGGCACAGATACGCAGTATTTT. The rearrangement uses TRBV12-5 and TRBJ2-3, with a weak D call TRBD1 (5 bases). V lost 1 base to trimming and J lost 1 base, with 12 bases between them. This CDR3 comprises 16 residues. CDR1 and CDR2 (germline): LGHNT, FRNRAP.

This clone was observed once. The chain links TRBV27 to TRBJ2-1; the match to TRBD2 covers 9 bases. CDR1 MNHEY and CDR2 SMNVEV come from the germline V gene (reference sequence). With V trimmed by 5 bases and J by 12 bases, 14 bases remained unmatched. The CDR3 is made up of 15 amino acids. The CDR3 coding sequence is TGTGCCAGCAGTGGCGGACCCTCGGGACTAGCCGGGCAGTTCTTC. Translation: CASSGGPSGLAGQFF.

The V call is TRBV9, the J call TRBJ2-1; 8 bases are a match to TRBD1. After removal of 2 bases from V and 0 bases from J, the junction contained 4 bases not matched to a gene. This CDR3 has 16 residues. CDR1 and CDR2 (germline): SGDLS, YYNGEE. The CDR3 spells CASSVETGGSYNEQFF. The CDR3 nucleotides read TGTGCCAGCAGCGTGGAAACAGGGGGCTCCTACAATGAGCAGTTCTTC.

The chain links TRBV6-5 to TRBJ2-5, with unresolved D. Between the trimmed V and J ends, which lost 6 bases and 5 bases, there was a span of 10 bases. Germline loops: CDR1 MNHEY, CDR2 SVGAGI. The CDR3 is 12 amino acids. The CDR3 nucleotides read TGTGCCAGCAGCCGTAACGGGGAGACCCAGTACTTC. Translated: CASSRNGETQYF.

The V and J genes are TRBV18 and TRBJ2-3; 8 nucleotides align to TRBD1. The ends lost 4 bases at V and 3 bases at J; junction bases unmatched: 9. The CDR3 loop spans 16 amino acids. In germline, CDR1 is KGHSH, CDR2 LQKENI. CDR3 region: CASSQSAGGWTDTQYF. The CDR3 DNA is TGTGCCAGCTCACAAAGTGCAGGGGGCTGGACAGATACGCAGTATTTT.

J is TRBJ2-3 and V is TRBV5-6; 8 positions agree with TRBD2. CDR3 length: 15 residues. The V gene's germline CDR1 is SGHDT and CDR2 YYEEEE. The ends lost 3 bases at V and 1 base at J; junction bases unmatched: 4. The CDR3 here is CASSSSGSRTDTQYF. CDR3 nucleotides: TGTGCCAGCAGCTCAAGCGGGAGCCGCACAGATACGCAGTATTTT.

The chain couples TRBV4-1 to TRBJ2-1; D ambiguous. V lost 8 bases and J 5 bases, leaving 13 bases between the germline ends. The germline gives CDR1 MGHRA, CDR2 YSYEKL. The CDR3 spans 13 residues. Here the CDR3 reads CASLSRYHNEQFF. CDR3 coding DNA: TGCGCCAGCCTGTCTAGGTATCACAATGAGCAGTTCTTC.

This sequence joins TRBV2 and TRBJ2-4; TRBD1 might be the D (6 bases). Germline CDR1 reads SNHLY; CDR2 reads FYNNEI. The CDR3 runs 14 residues. V dropped 7 bases and J dropped 8 bases, with 18 bases sitting between them. The CDR3 sequence: CASTRSWQGYIQYF. The CDR3 coding sequence is TGTGCCAGCACCCGAAGTTGGCAGGGGTACATTCAGTACTTC.

The chain is built from TRBV6-1 and TRBJ1-2, with TRBD1 matching over 7 bases. The J segment lost 6 bases and the V segment lost 7 bases, leaving 8 bases of the junction unmatched. The CDR3 has 13 residues. Looked up from germline, CDR1 is MNHNS and CDR2 is SASEGT. The CDR3 DNA reads as TGTGCCAGCATTCTACAGGGGATCCATGGCTACACCTTC. The encoded protein is CASILQGIHGYTF.